The 3 T cell receptor beta chains given below trace back to one sample, sequenced in a study of T cell changes during pregnancy in multiple sclerosis. Clones were read by immunoSEQ multiplex PCR, and TCRdb kept only the in-frame ones, dropping some. In the table there are around 80,000 clones, approximately 95% of which are singletons. Sample: peripheral blood, taken in the second trimester of pregnancy. The receptors shown here come from a female donor in good health, enrolled as a control in a pregnancy study.

The rearrangement links TRBV11-1 to TRBJ2-3, with 13 bases aligning to TRBD2. The germline V gene has CDR1 SGHAT and CDR2 FQDESV (reference sequence). V lost 4 bases and J lost 4; bases outside the gene matches: 5. This CDR3 has 16 residues. In nucleotides, the CDR3 is TGTGCCAGCAGCTCTCGGACTAGCGGGAGTGCAGATACGCAGTATTTT. As protein: CASSSRTSGSADTQYF.

The chain links TRBV28 to TRBJ2-5; D not resolved. This CDR3 is built from 13 residues. Deletions cut 6 bases from V and 4 bases from J, with 12 bases between. Per germline, CDR1 MDHEN and CDR2 SYDVKM. CDR3 region: CASSAEYRETQYF. The CDR3 DNA reads TGTGCCAGCAGCGCGGAGTATAGAGAGACCCAGTACTTC.

In DNA, the CDR3 is TGTGCCAGCTCACCACCCGGGCAGGGGATCTATGGCTACACCTTC. This translates into CASSPPGQGIYGYTF. The V gene is TRBV18, the J gene TRBJ1-2, with TRBD1 as a possible D gene (6 bases). The CDR3 is made up of 15 amino acids. The ends were cut back, 0 bases at V and 4 bases at J, with 12 bases in the middle. CDR1 and CDR2 (germline): KGHSH, LQKENI. Based on the CDR3 plus reference TRBV18 and TRBJ1-2, the full variable domain is NAGVMQNPRHLVRRRGQEARLRCSPMKGHSHVYWYRQLPEEGLKFMVYLQKENIIDESGMPKERFSAEFPKEGPSILRIQQVVRGDSAAYFCASSPPGQGIYGYTFGSGTRLTVV.